This T cell receptor beta chain is drawn from a study of blood T cells in healthy people across ages. Using a J-beta primer mix together with a sample-barcoded 5' primer, a second PCR was run for roughly 6 to 12 cycles. A template-switch adaptor that had 12 random nucleotides put a tag on each cDNA molecule. TCRdb called the 5' RACE reads again in MiXCR, with one record for every CDR3 protein. Here the sample spans approximately 1,100,000 distinct CDR3 sequences, under 45% being singletons. This clonotype was observed a handful of times. Its matching antigen is unknown. Findings of the study overall: Getting older went along with TCR beta diversity per million T cells dropping roughly linearly.

No fewer than 7 million PBMCs went into each sample. Total RNA amounts of at least 5 micrograms were extracted per sample. This clonotype originated in a woman aged 55-75 years in good health. The sequenced sample consisted of blood.

The CDR3 sequence: CSARDLGHSYEQYF. The CDR3, as DNA: TGCAGTGCTAGAGATCTGGGACATTCCTACGAGCAGTACTTC. V usage is TRBV20-1 and J usage is TRBJ2-7; tentatively, D is TRBD1 (6 bases). CDR3 size: 14 residues. Trimming pared 0 bases from V and 1 base from J, leaving 10 bases between. Germline V gives CDR1 DFQATT, CDR2 SNEGSKA (reference sequence).